This TCR beta chain came from a study of blood T cells in healthy people across ages. This CDR3 is 13 amino acids long. Germline V gene sequence: CDR1 MGHRA, CDR2 YSYEKL. V gave up 4 bases and J gave up 5 bases, with 12 bases separating them. Through a sample-barcoded 5' primer and a J-beta primer mix, a second PCR was run for 7 to 11 cycles. TCRdb re-analysed the 5' RACE reads in MiXCR, keeping a single row per CDR3 protein. The table has approximately 1,700,000 distinct CDR3 sequences, about 39% seen once. Each individual donor underwent a draw of 8.5 to 10 milliliters of peripheral blood. The TCR comes from a human donor in good health. This rearrangement joins TRBV4-1 to TRBJ2-7, with D unclear. The specimen sequenced was blood. CDR3 sequence: CASSLLNPHEQYF. The CDR3 coding sequence is TGCGCCAGCAGCCTCCTAAATCCTCACGAGCAGTACTTC.